This T cell receptor (beta chain) was recorded in a study of blood T cells in healthy people across ages. Study-level findings and limits: There was no known CMV status for donors, so expanded clonotype changes were possibly confounded.

The CDR3 runs 17 residues. Looked up from germline, CDR1 is MGHRA and CDR2 is YSYEKL. J gave up 5 bases and V 1 base, and 12 bases lay outside the gene matches. Alongside a J-beta primer mix, a sample-barcoded 5' primer served in a second PCR lasting roughly 6 to 12 cycles. Each CDR3 protein gets one entry after TCRdb re-called the 5' RACE reads with MiXCR. The sample has under 1,100,000 distinct CDR3 sequences; under 30% are singletons. Details on this clonotype: Its antigen is undetermined.

These data are also associated with another study on T cells of mothers and their children. This second study says: A few healthy Caucasian mothers gave samples, and so did their six children.

The sample comprised blood. J is TRBJ2-7 and V is TRBV4-1; 9 positions match TRBD1. The receptor's source is a girl aged 2 to 10 in good health. CDR3 DNA: TGCGCCAGCAGCCAAGGATTTGGGACAGGGTCGGAAAACGAGCAGTACTTC. Translating it yields CASSQGFGTGSENEQYF.